One and the same sample provided the 32 T cell receptor beta chains below, sequenced in a study of cytomegalovirus exposure and HLA in healthy donors. The PCR was carried out with 60 Vbeta primers and 13 Jbeta primers. Assay used: immunoSEQ multiplex PCR; TCRdb lists only in-frame clones, some missing. Of about 180,000 clones in the sample, just over 75% were seen once. The sequenced material came from PBMCs. The receptors were sampled from a woman aged 60-70 years in good health and CMV-seropositive.

This clone appeared many times. The chain couples TRBV5-6 to TRBJ2-1, with TRBD1 matching 7 bases. Germline CDR1 reads SGHDT; CDR2 reads YYEEEE. V dropped 5 bases and J dropped 10; count of bases not matched to a gene: 9. The CDR3 has 13 residues. The DNA of the CDR3 is TGTGCCAGCAGGGAAGGGACAGTCAAAGAGCAGTTCTTC. Translating it yields CASREGTVKEQFF.

The V gene is TRBV11-2, the J gene TRBJ2-3, with 9 bases that match TRBD2. V trimming: 7 bases; J trimming: 5 bases; junction bases outside the gene matches: 16. The CDR3 has 17 amino acids. Germline CDR1 is SGHAT and CDR2 is FQNNGV. The CDR3 DNA is TGTGCCAGCACCTTGGGACCCGGGCGGGGGGGTGGAGATACGCAGTATTTT. As protein: CASTLGPGRGGGDTQYF.

The chain has TRBV27 and TRBJ2-2, with TRBD1 matching over 8 bases. Per the germline V gene, CDR1 is MNHEY and CDR2 is SMNVEV (reference sequence). V shed 2 bases and J 4 bases; nucleotides not matched to a gene: 12. There are 18 residues in the CDR3. CDR3 sequence (DNA): TGTGCCAGCAGTTTAAACCCCGCGGACAGGGCATGCACCGGGGAGCTGTTTTTT. The encoded protein is CASSLNPADRACTGELFF.

This rearrangement joins TRBV7-2 to TRBJ2-5; unclear D gene. The tail of the sequence fits TRBJ2-7 better, so the J call may be wrong. Germline CDR1 reads SGHTA; CDR2 reads FQGNSA. The CDR3 contains 14 residues. This CDR3 reads CASSPQTGWGEQYF. The CDR3 coding sequence is TGTGCCAGCAGCCCGCAAACGGGCTGGGGCGAGCAGTACTTC.

V usage is TRBV7-9 and J usage is TRBJ2-7; D possibly corresponds to TRBD1 (5 bases). Germline assignment: CDR1 SEHNR and CDR2 FQNEAQ (reference sequence). The CDR3 loop spans 14 amino acids. The ends were cut back, 1 base at V and 3 bases at J, with 10 bases in the middle. The CDR3 DNA is TGTGCCAGCAGCTTAGAGGGCAGGGTCTACGAGCAGTACTTC. Translating gives CASSLEGRVYEQYF.

Of note for this clone: Within the sample, other DNA sequences also encode this same CDR3. The chain combines TRBV28 with TRBJ1-2; D might be TRBD1 (5 bases). The V and J ends lost 4 bases and 2 bases respectively, with 11 bases between them. Germline V gives CDR1 MDHEN, CDR2 SYDVKM. The CDR3 covers 14 residues. CDR3 sequence (DNA): TGTGCCAGCAGTTCGTCAGGGCAGAACTATGGCTACACCTTC. Amino acids: CASSSSGQNYGYTF.

A single count supports this clone. The chain combines TRBV4-1 with TRBJ1-6; a possible D gene is TRBD1 (6 bases). Germline CDR1 MGHRA, CDR2 YSYEKL. The CDR3 runs 18 residues. V gave up 3 bases and J gave up 0 bases, with 15 bases separating them. The CDR3 nucleotides are TGCGCCAGCAGCCAGAGTCTACAGGGAAGCTCCTATAATTCACCCCTCCACTTT. Translating gives CASSQSLQGSSYNSPLHF.

With regard to this clone: A read error may be the cause here, since a much bigger clone is one base away. V usage is TRBV7-8 and J usage is TRBJ1-5; 8 bases are a match to TRBD1. The germline gives CDR1 SGHVS, CDR2 FQNEAQ. This CDR3 has 14 amino acids. J gave up 4 bases and V 5 bases, and 4 bases lay outside the gene matches. CDR3 sequence (DNA): TGTGCCAGCAGCCCCCGACAGGGGAATCAGCCCCAGCATTTT. Translation gives CASSPRQGNQPQHF.

This clone has only a few counts. This chain joins TRBV5-1 and TRBJ1-2; 7 bases line up with TRBD1. Germline values: CDR1 SGHRS, CDR2 YFSETQ. The CDR3 runs to 15 residues. Trimming removed 4 bases from V and 3 bases from J; junction bases left unmatched: 9. CDR3 residues: CASSPEGQAYYGYTF. The CDR3 DNA sequence: TGCGCCAGCAGCCCCGAAGGACAGGCTTACTATGGCTACACCTTC.

The genes are TRBV5-1 and TRBJ2-2, with 8 bases identical to TRBD1. The germline gives CDR1 SGHRS, CDR2 YFSETQ. The V segment lost 4 bases and the J segment 0 bases; nucleotides outside the gene matches: 5. The CDR3 length is 16 residues. In nucleotides, the CDR3 is TGCGCCAGCAGCATAGGACAGGGTCCGAACACCGGGGAGCTGTTTTTT. Translating it yields CASSIGQGPNTGELFF.

This chain connects TRBV30 to TRBJ2-7, with a weak D call TRBD1 (5 bases). The V end lost 2 bases, the J end lost 4 bases, and 6 bases lay between the germline ends. The CDR3 totals 11 residues. The V gene's germline CDR1 is GTSNPN and CDR2 SVGIG (reference sequence). CDR3 coding DNA: TGTGCCTGGAGTCGGACATACGAGCAGTACTTC. It encodes CAWSRTYEQYF. Full variable domain (remainder filled in from reference TRBV30 and TRBJ2-7): SQTIHQWPATLVQPVGSPLSLECTVEGTSNPNLYWYRQAAGRGLQLLFYSVGIGQISSEVPQNLSASRPQDRQFILSSKKLLLSDSGFYLCAWSRTYEQYFGPGTRLTVT.

The chain couples TRBV5-4 to TRBJ2-7; 11 bases map to TRBD2. This CDR3 is 15 amino acids long. Germline values: CDR1 SGHNT, CDR2 YYREEE (reference sequence). Germline trimming cut 4 bases from V and 1 base from J; bases unmatched to any gene: 4. The CDR3 DNA reads as TGTGCCAGCAGCCCCCGGACTAGCGGGTCCTACGAGCAGTACTTC. Translation gives CASSPRTSGSYEQYF.

This clone was counted a few times. The chain couples TRBV5-6 to TRBJ2-3, with D possibly TRBD2 on 6 matching bases. The CDR3 sequence is 18 residues long. V was cut by 1 base and J by 5 bases, with 23 bases left in between. Germline values: CDR1 SGHDT, CDR2 YYEEEE. The CDR3 here is CASSLFSFSGSLGDTQYF. CDR3 nucleotides: TGTGCCAGCAGCTTGTTCAGTTTTAGCGGCTCCCTGGGAGATACGCAGTATTTT.

The rearrangement joins TRBV6-6 to TRBJ1-2; 10 nucleotides align to TRBD1. Germline loops: CDR1 MNHNY, CDR2 SVGAGI (reference sequence). The CDR3 consists of 14 residues. V was pared by 5 bases and J by 6 bases, with 6 bases of the junction left unmatched. Written as DNA, the CDR3 is TGTGCCAGCAGTCCACGACAGGGGGCTGATGGCTACACCTTC. Translation gives CASSPRQGADGYTF.

The rearrangement links TRBV5-1 to TRBJ1-1; 9 bases align to TRBD1. Germline values: CDR1 SGHRS, CDR2 YFSETQ. V lost 4 bases and J lost 11; bases outside the gene matches: 9. The CDR3 spans 13 residues. The CDR3 nucleotides are TGCGCCAGCAGCAAACCGGGACAGGGAAGGGCTTTCTTT. Amino acid sequence: CASSKPGQGRAFF.

CDR3 DNA: TGTGCCAGTAGTATCGATGGGACAGGGAAGACCTACGAGCAGTACTTC. Its translation: CASSIDGTGKTYEQYF. V gene TRBV19 combines with J gene TRBJ2-7; 9 bases agree with TRBD1. This CDR3 is built from 16 residues. V lost 3 bases and J lost 2; bases outside the gene matches: 8. The germline CDR1 and CDR2 sequences are LNHDA and SQIVND (reference sequence).

The V gene is TRBV5-1, the J gene TRBJ1-5, with 7 bases that match TRBD1. V was clipped by 4 bases and J by 4 bases; unmatched bases: 2. CDR1 and CDR2 (germline): SGHRS, YFSETQ. This CDR3 region has 13 residues. The CDR3 sequence is CASSRDSNQPQHF. The CDR3 DNA sequence: TGCGCCAGCAGCCGGGACAGTAATCAGCCCCAGCATTTT.

This clone was detected only a few times. V usage is TRBV6-1 and J usage is TRBJ2-5; a possible D gene is TRBD2 (7 bases). This CDR3 is 15 amino acids long. Germline V CDR1 and CDR2: MNHNS, SASEGT. Between the trimmed V and J ends, which lost 5 bases and 5 bases, there was a span of 18 bases. The CDR3 nucleotides read TGTGCCAGCAGTAATTGGAGGGGGGGCCAGGAGACCCAGTACTTC. Translated: CASSNWRGGQETQYF.

Concerning this clone itself: The same CDR3 arises from other DNA sequences in this sample as well. This rearrangement joins TRBV18 to TRBJ1-4; D not resolved. CDR1 is KGHSH and CDR2 is LQKENI in the germline V gene. Trimming removed 3 bases from V and 5 bases from J, with 7 bases in between. This CDR3 has 13 residues. The CDR3 loop is CASSPGQNEKLFF. The CDR3 nucleotides read TGTGCCAGCTCACCTGGGCAGAATGAAAAACTGTTTTTT.

This chain joins TRBV11-2 and TRBJ2-7; 7 bases agree with TRBD1. Germline CDR1 and CDR2: SGHAT and FQNNGV. Trimming cost V 3 bases and J 3 bases; bases outside gene matches: 2. The CDR3 runs 13 residues. CDR3 protein: CASSLGQRYEQYF. The CDR3 DNA reads TGTGCCAGCAGCTTGGGACAGCGCTACGAGCAGTACTTC.

The chain is built from TRBV5-1 and TRBJ1-4, with unresolved D. Per the germline V gene, CDR1 is SGHRS and CDR2 is YFSETQ. There are 15 residues in the CDR3. Trimming shortened V by 4 bases and J by 0 bases, and 10 bases separated the two germline ends. The CDR3, as DNA: TGCGCCAGCAGCCGTCAGGTTGCAACTAATGAAAAACTGTTTTTT. Translated: CASSRQVATNEKLFF.

The rearrangement links TRBV9 to TRBJ2-2; D is unresolved. This CDR3 is 13 amino acids long. CDR1 is SGDLS and CDR2 is YYNGEE in the germline V gene. V lost 4 bases to trimming and J lost 7 bases, with 11 bases between them. The DNA for the CDR3 is TGTGCCAGCAGCCCCGCCCAGGACGGGGAGCTGTTTTTT. This gives the protein CASSPAQDGELFF.

The chain is built from TRBV5-1 and TRBJ1-4, with 9 positions matching TRBD1. CDR3 length: 15 residues. The ends lost 4 bases at V and 5 bases at J; junction bases unmatched: 6. Germline V gives CDR1 SGHRS, CDR2 YFSETQ. The CDR3 DNA sequence: TGCGCCAGCAGCGAGGACAGGGGTTGGAATGAAAAACTGTTTTTT. This encodes CASSEDRGWNEKLFF.

The chain carries TRBV5-6 and TRBJ1-6, with 8 bases fitting TRBD1. Germline lookup yields CDR1 SGHDT and CDR2 YYEEEE. V gave up 5 bases and J gave up 10 bases; unmatched junction bases: 8. This CDR3 contains 14 residues. The CDR3 DNA sequence: TGTGCCAGCAGACTAGGACAGGGTAGCTCACCCCTCCACTTT. Protein: CASRLGQGSSPLHF.

The chain combines TRBV5-1 with TRBJ2-1; 10 bases align to TRBD1. Germline trimming cut 0 bases from V and 7 bases from J; bases unmatched to any gene: 4. From germline, CDR1 is SGHRS and CDR2 YFSETQ. The length of the CDR3 is 15 residues. The CDR3 DNA reads TGCGCCAGCAGCTTGGGACAGGGGGCGGAGAATGAGCAGTTCTTC. Its protein product is CASSLGQGAENEQFF.

Here the CDR3 reads CASSQDRDRDFSPLHF. The CDR3 DNA reads as TGTGCCAGCAGCCAAGACCGGGACAGGGATTTTTCACCCCTCCACTTT. The chain employs TRBV4-2 and TRBJ1-6; 9 bases are a match to TRBD1. This CDR3 has 16 amino acids. The trim removed 0 bases at V and 9 bases at J, leaving 6 bases unmatched. Per the germline V gene, CDR1 is LGHNA and CDR2 is YNFKEQ.

The gene calls are TRBV7-9 and TRBJ1-2, with TRBD1 as a possible D gene (5 bases). Germline CDR1 and CDR2: SEHNR and FQNEAQ (reference sequence). Between the trimmed V and J ends, which lost 6 bases and 8 bases, there was a span of 22 bases. This CDR3 has 15 amino acids. The CDR3 DNA sequence: TGTGCCAGCAGAGCTAGTGAGATTCCCTCAGGGGGCTACACCTTC. It codes for CASRASEIPSGGYTF.

This clone has a handful of counts. This chain links TRBV9 with TRBJ2-1, with TRBD1 matching over 9 bases. With 4 bases clipped from V and 4 bases from J, the junction kept 6 bases outside the gene matches. Germline V CDR1 and CDR2: SGDLS, YYNGEE. There are 15 residues in the CDR3. CDR3 region: CASSTTDRGYNEQFF. CDR3 DNA: TGTGCCAGCAGCACCACGGACAGGGGTTACAATGAGCAGTTCTTC.

This chain connects TRBV28 to TRBJ2-7; TRBD2 agrees at 8 bases. V lost 0 bases and J lost 7; bases outside the gene matches: 8. This CDR3 is built from 15 residues. Germline CDR1 reads MDHEN; CDR2 reads SYDVKM. CDR3 in amino acids: CASSLWIPGGGEQYF. DNA for the CDR3: TGTGCCAGCAGTTTATGGATTCCGGGAGGGGGAGAGCAGTACTTC. Full variable domain (outside the CDR3, taken from reference TRBV28 and TRBJ2-7): DVKVTQSSRYLVKRTGEKVFLECVQDMDHENMFWYRQDPGLGLRLIYFSYDVKMKEKGDIPEGYSVSREKKERFSLILESASTNQTSMYLCASSLWIPGGGEQYFGPGTRLTVT.

This clone has only one observation. The rearrangement uses TRBV30 and TRBJ1-3; possibly TRBD1 for D (5 bases). Germline CDR1 and CDR2: GTSNPN and SVGIG (reference sequence). The V end lost 1 base, the J end lost 0 bases, and 10 bases lay between the germline ends. The length of the CDR3 is 15 residues. Written as DNA, the CDR3 is TGTGCCTGGAGTGGCGGGACCGTCTCTGGAAACACCATATATTTT. It codes for CAWSGGTVSGNTIYF.

This chain uses TRBV29-1 with TRBJ1-2, with a tentative D call TRBD1 (6 bases). The CDR3 runs to 17 residues. The V end was cut by 4 bases, the J end by 5 bases, with 26 bases between. Germline V gives CDR1 SQVTM, CDR2 ANQGSEA. The CDR3 DNA reads TGCAGCGTTGGAAAAGGGGATACGGGAGGACAGCTATATGGCTACACCTTC. It translates to CSVGKGDTGGQLYGYTF.

The V call is TRBV6-1, the J call TRBJ2-3; 9 nucleotides match TRBD1. With V trimmed by 4 bases and J by 3 bases, 8 bases remained unmatched. The germline gives CDR1 MNHNS, CDR2 SASEGT. The CDR3 loop spans 16 amino acids. The CDR3 nucleotides are TGTGCCAGCAGTGCCTCCGGGACAGGGAGGACAGATACGCAGTATTTT. Amino acids: CASSASGTGRTDTQYF.